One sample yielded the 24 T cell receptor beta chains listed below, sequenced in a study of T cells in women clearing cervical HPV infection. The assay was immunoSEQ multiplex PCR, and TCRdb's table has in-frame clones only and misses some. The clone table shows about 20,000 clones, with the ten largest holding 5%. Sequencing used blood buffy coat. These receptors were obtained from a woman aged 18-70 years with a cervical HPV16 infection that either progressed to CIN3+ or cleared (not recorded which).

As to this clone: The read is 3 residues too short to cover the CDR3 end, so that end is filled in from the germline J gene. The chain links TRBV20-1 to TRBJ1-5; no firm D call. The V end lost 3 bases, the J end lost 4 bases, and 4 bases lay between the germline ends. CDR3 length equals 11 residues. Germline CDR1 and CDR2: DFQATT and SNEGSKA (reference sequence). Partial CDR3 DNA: TGCAGTGCTAGCTTTAATCAGCCC. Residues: CSASFNQP. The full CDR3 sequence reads CSASFNQPQHF.

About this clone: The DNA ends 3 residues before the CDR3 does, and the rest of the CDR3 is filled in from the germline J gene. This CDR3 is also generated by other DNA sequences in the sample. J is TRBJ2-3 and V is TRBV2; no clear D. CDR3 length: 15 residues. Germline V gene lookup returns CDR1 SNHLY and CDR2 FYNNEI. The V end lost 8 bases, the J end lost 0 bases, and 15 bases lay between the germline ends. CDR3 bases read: TGTGCCAGCGAGGATGCAGGAGCTAGCACAGATACG. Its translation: CASEDAGASTDT. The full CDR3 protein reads CASEDAGASTDTQYF.

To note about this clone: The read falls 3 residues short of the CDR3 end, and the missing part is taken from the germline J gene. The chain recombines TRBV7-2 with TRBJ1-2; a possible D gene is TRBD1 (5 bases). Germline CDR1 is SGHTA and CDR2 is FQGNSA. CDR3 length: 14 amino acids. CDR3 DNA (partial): TGTGCCAGCACCTCGGGAGGGGTTGATGATACC. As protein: CASTSGGVDDT. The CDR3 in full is CASTSGGVDDTYTF. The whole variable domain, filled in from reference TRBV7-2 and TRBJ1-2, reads GAGVSQSPSNKVTEKGKDVELRCDPISGHTALYWYRQSLGQGLEFLIYFQGNSAPDKSGLPSDRFSAERTGGSVSTLTIQRTQQEDSAVYLCASTSGGVDDTYTFGSGTRLTVV.

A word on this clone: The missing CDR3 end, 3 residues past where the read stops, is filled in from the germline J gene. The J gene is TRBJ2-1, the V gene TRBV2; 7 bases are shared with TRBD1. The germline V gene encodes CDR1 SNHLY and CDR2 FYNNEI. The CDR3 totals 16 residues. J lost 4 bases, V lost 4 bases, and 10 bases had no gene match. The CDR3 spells CASSVGTDPLYNEQFF. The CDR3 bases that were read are TGTGCCAGCAGTGTTGGGACAGATCCCTTATACAATGAG. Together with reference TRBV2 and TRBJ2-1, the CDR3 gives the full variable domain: EPEVTQTPSHQVTQMGQEVILRCVPISNHLYFYWYRQILGQKVEFLVSFYNNEISEKSEIFDDQFSVERPDGSNFTLKIRSTKLEDSAMYFCASSVGTDPLYNEQFFGPGTRLTVL.

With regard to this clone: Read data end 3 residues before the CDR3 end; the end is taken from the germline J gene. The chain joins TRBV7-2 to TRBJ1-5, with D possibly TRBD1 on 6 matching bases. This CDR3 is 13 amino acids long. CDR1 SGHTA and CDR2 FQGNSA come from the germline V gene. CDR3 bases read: TGTGCCAGCAGCTATCAGAGCGGGGGCCCC. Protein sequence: CASSYQSGGP. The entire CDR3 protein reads CASSYQSGGPQHF.

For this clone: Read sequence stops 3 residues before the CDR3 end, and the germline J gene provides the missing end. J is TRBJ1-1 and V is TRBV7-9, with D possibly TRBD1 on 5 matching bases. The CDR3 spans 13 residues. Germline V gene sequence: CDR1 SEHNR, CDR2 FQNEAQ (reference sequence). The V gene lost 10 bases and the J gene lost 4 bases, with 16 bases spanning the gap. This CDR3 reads CATRGGAGTEAFF. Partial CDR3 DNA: TGTGCCACTCGGGGCGGAGCGGGCACTGAA.

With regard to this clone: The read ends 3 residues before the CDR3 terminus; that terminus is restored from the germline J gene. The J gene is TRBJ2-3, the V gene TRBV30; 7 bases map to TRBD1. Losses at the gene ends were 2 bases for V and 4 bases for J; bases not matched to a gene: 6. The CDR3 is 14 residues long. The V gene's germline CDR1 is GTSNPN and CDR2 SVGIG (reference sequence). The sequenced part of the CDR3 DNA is TGTGCCTGGAGTTACCAGGGGGTAGCAGATACG. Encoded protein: CAWSYQGVADT. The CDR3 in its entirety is CAWSYQGVADTQYF.

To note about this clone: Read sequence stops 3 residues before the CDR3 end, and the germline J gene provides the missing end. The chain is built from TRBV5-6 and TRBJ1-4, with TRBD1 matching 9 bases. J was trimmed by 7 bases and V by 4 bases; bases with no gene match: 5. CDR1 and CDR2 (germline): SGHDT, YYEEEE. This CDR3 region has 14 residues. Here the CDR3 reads CASSKRTGVEKLFF. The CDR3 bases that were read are TGTGCCAGCAGCAAAAGGACAGGGGTTGAAAAA.

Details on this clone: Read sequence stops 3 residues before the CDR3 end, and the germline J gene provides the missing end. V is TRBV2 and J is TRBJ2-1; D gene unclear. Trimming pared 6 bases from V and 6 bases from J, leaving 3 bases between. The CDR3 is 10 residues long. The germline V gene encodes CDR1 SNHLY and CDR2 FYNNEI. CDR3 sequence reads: CASRGNEQFF. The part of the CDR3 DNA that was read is TGTGCCAGCAGAGGCAATGAG.

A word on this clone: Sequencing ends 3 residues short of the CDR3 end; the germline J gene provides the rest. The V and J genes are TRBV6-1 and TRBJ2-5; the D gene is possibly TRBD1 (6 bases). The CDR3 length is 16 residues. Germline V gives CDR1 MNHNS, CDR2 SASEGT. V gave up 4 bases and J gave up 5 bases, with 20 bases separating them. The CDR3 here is CASSVWQGSPEETQYF. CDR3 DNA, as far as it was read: TGTGCCAGCAGTGTTTGGCAGGGGTCCCCCGAGGAGACC.

CDR3 region: CASSEFPTGESDEQYF. CDR3 bases read: TGTGCCAGCAGTGAATTCCCGACAGGGGAGTCGGACGAG. The chain links TRBV25-1 to TRBJ2-7, with 8 bases identical to TRBD1. The read ends 3 residues early relative to the CDR3; the germline J gene fills the gap. The CDR3 loop spans 16 amino acids. The V segment lost 1 base and the J segment 5 bases; nucleotides outside the gene matches: 10. Germline V gives CDR1 MGHDK, CDR2 SYGVNS.

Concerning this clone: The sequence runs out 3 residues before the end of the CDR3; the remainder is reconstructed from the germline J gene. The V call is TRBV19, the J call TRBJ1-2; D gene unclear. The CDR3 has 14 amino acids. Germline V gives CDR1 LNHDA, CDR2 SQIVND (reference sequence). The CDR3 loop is CASIGSSSYNDYTF. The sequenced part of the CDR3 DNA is TGTGCCAGTATCGGGTCGAGCTCCTACAATGAC. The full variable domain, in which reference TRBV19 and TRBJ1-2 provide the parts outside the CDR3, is DGGITQSPKYLFRKEGQNVTLSCEQNLNHDAMYWYRQDPGQGLRLIYYSQIVNDFQKGDIAEGYSVSREKKESFPLTVTSAQKNPTAFYLCASIGSSSYNDYTFGSGTRLTVV.

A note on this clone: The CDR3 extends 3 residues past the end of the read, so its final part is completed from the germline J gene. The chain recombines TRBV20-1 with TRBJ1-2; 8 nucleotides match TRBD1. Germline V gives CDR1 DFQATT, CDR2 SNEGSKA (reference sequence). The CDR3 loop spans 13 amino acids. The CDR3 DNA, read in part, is TGCAGTGCTGGCAGGGGGCGCGTCGAAGGC. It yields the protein CSAGRGRVEG. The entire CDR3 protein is CSAGRGRVEGYTF.

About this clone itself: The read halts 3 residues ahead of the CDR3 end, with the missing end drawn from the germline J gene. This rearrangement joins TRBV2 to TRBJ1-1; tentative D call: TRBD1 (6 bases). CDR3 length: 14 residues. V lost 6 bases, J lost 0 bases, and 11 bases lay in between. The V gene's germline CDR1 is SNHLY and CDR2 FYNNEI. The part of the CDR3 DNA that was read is TGTGCCAGCAGGGCCAGGGGTCTGAACACTGAA. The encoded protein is CASRARGLNTE. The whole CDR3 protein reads CASRARGLNTEAFF.

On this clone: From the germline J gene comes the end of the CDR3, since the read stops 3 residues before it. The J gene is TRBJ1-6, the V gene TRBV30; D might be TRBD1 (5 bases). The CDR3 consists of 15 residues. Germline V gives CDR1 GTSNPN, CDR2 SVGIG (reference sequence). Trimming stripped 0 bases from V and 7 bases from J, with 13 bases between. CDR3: CAWSVLVGENSPLHF. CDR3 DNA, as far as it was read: TGTGCCTGGAGTGTACTGGTAGGGGAGAATTCACCC.

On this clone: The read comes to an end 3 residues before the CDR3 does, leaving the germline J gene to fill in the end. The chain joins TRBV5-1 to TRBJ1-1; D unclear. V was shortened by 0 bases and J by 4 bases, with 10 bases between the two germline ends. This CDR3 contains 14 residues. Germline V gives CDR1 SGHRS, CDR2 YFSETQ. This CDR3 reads CASSLGAGFTEAFF. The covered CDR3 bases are TGCGCCAGCAGCTTGGGCGCGGGCTTCACTGAA.

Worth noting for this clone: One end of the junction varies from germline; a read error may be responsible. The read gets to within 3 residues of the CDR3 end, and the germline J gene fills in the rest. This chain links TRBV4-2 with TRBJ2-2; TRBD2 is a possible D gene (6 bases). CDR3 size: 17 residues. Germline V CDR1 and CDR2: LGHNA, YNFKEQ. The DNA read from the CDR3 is TGCGCCAGCAGCCAAGAGGGAGGTCAGGGTGTTTCCGGGGAG. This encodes CASSQEGGQGVSGE. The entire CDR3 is CASSQEGGQGVSGELFF.

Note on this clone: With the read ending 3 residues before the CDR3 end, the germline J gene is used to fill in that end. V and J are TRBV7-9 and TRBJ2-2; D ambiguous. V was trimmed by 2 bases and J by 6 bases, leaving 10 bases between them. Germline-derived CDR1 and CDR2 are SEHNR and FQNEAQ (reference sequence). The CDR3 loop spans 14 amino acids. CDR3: CASSLSGQAGELFF. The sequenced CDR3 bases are TGTGCCAGCAGCTTAAGTGGTCAGGCCGGGGAG.

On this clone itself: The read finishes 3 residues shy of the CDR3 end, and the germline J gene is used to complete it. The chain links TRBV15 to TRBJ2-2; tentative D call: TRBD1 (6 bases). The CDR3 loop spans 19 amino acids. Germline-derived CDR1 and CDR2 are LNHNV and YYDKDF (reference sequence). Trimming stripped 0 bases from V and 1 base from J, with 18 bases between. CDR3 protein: CATSRDYRWGTRNTGELFF. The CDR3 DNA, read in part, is TGTGCCACCAGCAGAGATTATCGGTGGGGGACAAGGAACACCGGGGAG.

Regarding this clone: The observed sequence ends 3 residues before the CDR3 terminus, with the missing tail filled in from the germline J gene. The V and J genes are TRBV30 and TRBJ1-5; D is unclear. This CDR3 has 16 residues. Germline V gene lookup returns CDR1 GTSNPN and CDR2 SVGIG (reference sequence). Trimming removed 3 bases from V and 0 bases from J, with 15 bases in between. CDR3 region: CAWRGRGFHSNQPQHF. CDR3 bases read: TGTGCCTGGAGGGGTCGGGGATTCCATAGCAATCAGCCC.

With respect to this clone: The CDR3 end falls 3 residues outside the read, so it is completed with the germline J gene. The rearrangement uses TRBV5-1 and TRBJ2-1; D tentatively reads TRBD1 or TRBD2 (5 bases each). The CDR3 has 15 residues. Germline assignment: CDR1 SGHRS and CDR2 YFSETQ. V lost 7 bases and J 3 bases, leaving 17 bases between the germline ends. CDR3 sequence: CASAKEGPLYNEQFF. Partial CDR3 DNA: TGCGCCAGCGCTAAAGAGGGGCCCCTCTACAATGAG.

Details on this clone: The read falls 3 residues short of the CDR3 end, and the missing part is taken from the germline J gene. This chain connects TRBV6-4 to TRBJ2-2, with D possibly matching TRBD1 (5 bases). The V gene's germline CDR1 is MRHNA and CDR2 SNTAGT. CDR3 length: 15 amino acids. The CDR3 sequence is CASSDSRSGANVLFF. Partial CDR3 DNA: TGTGCCAGCAGTGACTCAAGGTCTGGGGCCAACGTG.

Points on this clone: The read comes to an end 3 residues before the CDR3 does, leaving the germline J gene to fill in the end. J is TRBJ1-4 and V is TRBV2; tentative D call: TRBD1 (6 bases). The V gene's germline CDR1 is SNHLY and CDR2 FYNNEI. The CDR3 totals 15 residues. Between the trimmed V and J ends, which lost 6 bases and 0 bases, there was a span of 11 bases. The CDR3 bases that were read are TGTGCCAGCAGGCCGAGGACAGCAACTAATGAAAAA. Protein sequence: CASRPRTATNEK. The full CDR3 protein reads CASRPRTATNEKLFF.

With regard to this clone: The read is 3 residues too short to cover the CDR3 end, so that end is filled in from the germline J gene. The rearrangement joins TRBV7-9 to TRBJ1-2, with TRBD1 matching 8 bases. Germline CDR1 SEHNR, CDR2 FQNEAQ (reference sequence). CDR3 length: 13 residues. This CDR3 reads CASSFPGGGGYTF. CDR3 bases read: TGTGCCAGCAGCTTCCCAGGGGGCGGGGGC.